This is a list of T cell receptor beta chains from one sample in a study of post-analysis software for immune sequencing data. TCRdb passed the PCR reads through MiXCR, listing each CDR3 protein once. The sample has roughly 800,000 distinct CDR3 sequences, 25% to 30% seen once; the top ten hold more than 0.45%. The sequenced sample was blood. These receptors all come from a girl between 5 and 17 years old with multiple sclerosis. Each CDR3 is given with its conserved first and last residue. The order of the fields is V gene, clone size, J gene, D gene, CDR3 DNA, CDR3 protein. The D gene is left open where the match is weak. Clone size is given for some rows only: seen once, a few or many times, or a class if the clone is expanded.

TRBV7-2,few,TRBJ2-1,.,TGTGCCAGCAGCTCCTCCAGGGTGAACAATGAGCAGTTCTTC,CASSSSRVNNEQFF
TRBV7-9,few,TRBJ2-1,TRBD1,TGTGCCAGCAGCTCCCCGACAGGGGTTGAGGAGCAGTTCTTC,CASSSPTGVEEQFF
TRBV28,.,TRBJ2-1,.,TGTGCCAGCAGTTATGGTCCGGGCTACAATGAGCAGTTCTTC,CASSYGPGYNEQFF
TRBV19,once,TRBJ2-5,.,TGTGCCAGCGATAAGGGGACCAATTACGCCCAAGAGACCCAGTACTTC,CASDKGTNYAQETQYF
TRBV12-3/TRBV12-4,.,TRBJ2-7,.,TGTGCCAGCAGGGGACTTCGGACCCTCGCGGGCGAGCAGTACTTC,CASRGLRTLAGEQYF
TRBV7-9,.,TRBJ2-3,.,TGTGCCAGCAGCCCCATAGGGGCACTTCAGACAGATACGCAGTATTTT,CASSPIGALQTDTQYF
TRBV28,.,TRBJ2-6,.,TGTGCCAGCAGATGGGCGCTTGGGGCCAACGTCCTGACTTTC,CASRWALGANVLTF
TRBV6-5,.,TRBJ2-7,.,TGTGCCAGCAGTTACTTAGGGATCCACTACGAGCAGTACTTC,CASSYLGIHYEQYF
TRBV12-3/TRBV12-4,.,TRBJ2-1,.,TGTGCCAGCAGTTTAGTTCTTTACAATGAGCAGTTCTTC,CASSLVLYNEQFF
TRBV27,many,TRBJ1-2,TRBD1,TGTGCCAGCAGTCCGTCGCCGGGACAGCTAGTTTATGGCTACACCTTC,CASSPSPGQLVYGYTF
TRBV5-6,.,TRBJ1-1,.,TGTGCCAGCAGCTTGGCCCAGGGGAAAGCTTTCTTT,CASSLAQGKAFF
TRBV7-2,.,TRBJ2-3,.,TGTGCCAGCAGCACACAAATTGTTCCGCAGTATTTT,CASSTQIVPQYF
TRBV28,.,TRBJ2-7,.,TGTGCCAGCAGTTTAGGGTCTCAGGCGGCCTACGAGCAGTACTTC,CASSLGSQAAYEQYF
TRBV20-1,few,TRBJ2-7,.,TGCAGTGCTAGAGATCCCCGGCTGACCTACGAGCAGTACTTC,CSARDPRLTYEQYF
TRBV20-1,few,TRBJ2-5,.,TGCAGTGCTAGCGGGCAGGGGAAAGAGACCCAGTACTTC,CSASGQGKETQYF
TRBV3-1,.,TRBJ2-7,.,TGTGCCAGCAGCCAAATTCCGGGCGACGAGCAGTACTTC,CASSQIPGDEQYF
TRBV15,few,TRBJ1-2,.,TGTGCCACCAGCAGAGCCGCAGCTAACTATGGCTACACCTTC,CATSRAAANYGYTF
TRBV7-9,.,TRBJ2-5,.,TGTGCCAGCAGTACAAAAGGGGGATGGCAAGAGACCCAGTACTTC,CASSTKGGWQETQYF
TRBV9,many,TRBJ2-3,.,TGTGCCAGCAGCGTAGCTTGGCGGAAGGGACCGGCAGATACGCAGTATTTT,CASSVAWRKGPADTQYF
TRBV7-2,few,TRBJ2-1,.,TGTGCCAGCAGCCCCCAGTCGGCCAATGAGCAGTTCTTC,CASSPQSANEQFF
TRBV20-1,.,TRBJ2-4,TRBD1,TGCAGTGCCCTTGTTCGACAGGGAGTCTACTTC,CSALVRQGVYF
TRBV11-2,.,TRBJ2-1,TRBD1,TGTGCCAGCAGCCTCGACAGGGGGCGGGATGAGCAGTTCTTC,CASSLDRGRDEQFF
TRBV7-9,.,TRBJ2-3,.,TGTGCCAGCAGCTTCCGGGGGGCCCCAGATACGCAGTATTTT,CASSFRGAPDTQYF
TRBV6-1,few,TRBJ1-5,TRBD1,TGTGCCAGCACCACAGGGGGAGCGGTTCGAGCCCAGCATTTT,CASTTGGAVRAQHF
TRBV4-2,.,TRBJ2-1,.,TGTGCCAGCAGCCAAACCCCGGGTAGTGCCGTGGGGTACAATGAGCAGTTCTTC,CASSQTPGSAVGYNEQFF
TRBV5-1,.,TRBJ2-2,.,TGCGCCAGCAGTGGCGGGGCCGGGGAGCTGTTTTTT,CASSGGAGELFF
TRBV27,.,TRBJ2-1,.,TGTGCCAGCAGTTCCAGACGGTACTACAATGAGCAGTTCTTC,CASSSRRYYNEQFF
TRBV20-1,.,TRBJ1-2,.,TGCAGTGCTAGAGAGTCAGGAATATCTAACTATGGCTACACCTTC,CSARESGISNYGYTF
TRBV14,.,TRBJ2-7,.,TGTGCCAGCAGCCAAGATGGGGCGGGATCCTACGAGCAGTACTTC,CASSQDGAGSYEQYF
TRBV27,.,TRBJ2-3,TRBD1,TGTGCCAGTCGTGTGGGACAGGGACTGGATACGCAGTATTTT,CASRVGQGLDTQYF
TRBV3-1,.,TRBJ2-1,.,TGTGCCAGCAGCCAGGCCCCCCCGGGGACCTACTACAATGAGCAGTTCTTC,CASSQAPPGTYYNEQFF
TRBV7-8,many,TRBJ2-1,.,TGTGCCAGCAGCTTAGTCAGCCCCCCTCTGAAGTTCTTC,CASSLVSPPLKFF
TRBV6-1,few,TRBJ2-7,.,TGTGCCAGCAGTCTTCCAAGGGACGAGCAGTACTTC,CASSLPRDEQYF
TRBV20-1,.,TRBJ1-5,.,TGCAGTGCTGGAACCGACCAGGGTTATCATCAGCCCCAGCATTTT,CSAGTDQGYHQPQHF
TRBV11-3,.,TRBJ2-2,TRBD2,TGTGCCAGCAGCCTCGGACTAGCGGGGGCCACCGGGGAGCTGTTTTTT,CASSLGLAGATGELFF
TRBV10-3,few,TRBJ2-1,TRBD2,TGTGCCATCAGCCGAGAAGCGGGATTCTACAATGAGCAGTTCTTC,CAISREAGFYNEQFF
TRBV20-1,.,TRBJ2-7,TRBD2,TGCAGTGCTCGGACTAGCGGGAGCGACGAGCAGTACTTC,CSARTSGSDEQYF
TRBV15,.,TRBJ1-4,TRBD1,TGTGCCACCAGCAGAGCAGGGGGGAAGGGAGAAAAACTGTTTTTT,CATSRAGGKGEKLFF
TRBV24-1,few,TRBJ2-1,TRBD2,TGTGCCACCAGTGCCTCCTGGGCGGGAGTTCATGAGCAGTTCTTC,CATSASWAGVHEQFF
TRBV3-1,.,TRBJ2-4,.,TGTGCCAGCAGCCCTCGAGGACTAGCCAAAAACATTCAGTACTTC,CASSPRGLAKNIQYF
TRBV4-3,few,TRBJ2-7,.,TGCGCCAGCAGCCAAGACGTGGGGACCCCCGGCTACGAGCAGTACTTC,CASSQDVGTPGYEQYF
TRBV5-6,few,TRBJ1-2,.,TGTGCCAGCAGTACAGACCGGGGGGATCAGTATGGCTACACCTTC,CASSTDRGDQYGYTF
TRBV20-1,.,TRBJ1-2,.,TGCAGTGCTAGTTGGGACGGAGGAACCAACTATGGCTACACCTTC,CSASWDGGTNYGYTF
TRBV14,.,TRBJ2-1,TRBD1,TGTGCCAGCAGCCCCCGGGACAGGGGGCGGCTTAGCCCCTACAATGAGCAGTTCTTC,CASSPRDRGRLSPYNEQFF
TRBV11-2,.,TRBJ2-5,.,TGTGCCAGCAGCCCCCCTCCTGGGTTTGGGGAGACCCAGTACTTC,CASSPPPGFGETQYF